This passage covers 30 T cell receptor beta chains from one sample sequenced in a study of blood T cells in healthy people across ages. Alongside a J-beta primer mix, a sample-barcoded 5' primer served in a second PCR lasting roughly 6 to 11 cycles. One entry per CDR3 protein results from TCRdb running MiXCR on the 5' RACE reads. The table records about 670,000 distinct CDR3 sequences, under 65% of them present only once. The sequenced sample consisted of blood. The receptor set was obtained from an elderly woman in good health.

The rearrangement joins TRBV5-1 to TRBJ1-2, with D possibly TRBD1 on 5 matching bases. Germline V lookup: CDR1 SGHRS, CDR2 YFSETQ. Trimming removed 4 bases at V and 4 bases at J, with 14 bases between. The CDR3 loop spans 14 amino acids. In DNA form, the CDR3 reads TGCGCCAGCAGCGGTGGGACTTTTTTCTATGGCTACACCTTC. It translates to CASSGGTFFYGYTF.

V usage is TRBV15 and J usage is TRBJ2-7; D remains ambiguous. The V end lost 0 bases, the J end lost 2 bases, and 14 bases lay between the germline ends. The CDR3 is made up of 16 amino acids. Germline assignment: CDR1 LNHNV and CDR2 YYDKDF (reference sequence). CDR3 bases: TGTGCCACCAGCAGAGATCGGTCCCAGGCCACCTACGAGCAGTACTTC. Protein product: CATSRDRSQATYEQYF.

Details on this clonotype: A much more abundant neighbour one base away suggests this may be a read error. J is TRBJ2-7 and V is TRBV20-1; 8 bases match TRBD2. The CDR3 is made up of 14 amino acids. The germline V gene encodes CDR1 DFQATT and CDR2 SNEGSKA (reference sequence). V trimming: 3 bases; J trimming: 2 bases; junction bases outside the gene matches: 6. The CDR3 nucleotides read TGCAGTGCTAGTGGCGGGGGGATTACCTACGAGCAGTACTTC. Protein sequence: CSASGGGITYEQYF.

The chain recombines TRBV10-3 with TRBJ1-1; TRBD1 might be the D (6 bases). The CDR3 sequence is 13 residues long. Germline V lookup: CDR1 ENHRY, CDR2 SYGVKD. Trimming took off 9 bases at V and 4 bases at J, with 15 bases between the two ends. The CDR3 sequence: CAIQGRSSTEAFF. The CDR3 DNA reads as TGTGCCATACAGGGCCGATCTTCCACTGAAGCTTTCTTT.

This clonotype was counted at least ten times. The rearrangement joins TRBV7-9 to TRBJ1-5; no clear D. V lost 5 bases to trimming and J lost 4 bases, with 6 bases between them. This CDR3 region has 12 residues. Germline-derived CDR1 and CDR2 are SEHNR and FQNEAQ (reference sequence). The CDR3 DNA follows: TGTGCCAGCAGCGCCTCGAATCAGCCCCAGCATTTT. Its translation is CASSASNQPQHF.

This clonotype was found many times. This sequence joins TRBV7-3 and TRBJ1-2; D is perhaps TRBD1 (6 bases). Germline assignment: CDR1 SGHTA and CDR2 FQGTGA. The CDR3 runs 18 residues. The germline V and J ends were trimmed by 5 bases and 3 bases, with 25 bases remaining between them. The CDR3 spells CASSKSPPSGGIDYGYTF. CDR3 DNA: TGTGCCAGCAGCAAGTCCCCACCCTCGGGGGGCATCGACTATGGCTACACCTTC.

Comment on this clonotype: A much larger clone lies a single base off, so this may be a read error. The CDR3 coding sequence is TGTGCCAGCAGTTACCGACTAGTGGGAAACACCGGGGAGCTGTTTTTT. It translates to CASSYRLVGNTGELFF. V gene TRBV6-6 combines with J gene TRBJ2-2; D is possibly TRBD2 (6 bases). The ends were cut back, 2 bases at V and 2 bases at J, with 12 bases in the middle. Germline V gene lookup returns CDR1 MNHNY and CDR2 SVGAGI (reference sequence). The CDR3 is made up of 16 amino acids.

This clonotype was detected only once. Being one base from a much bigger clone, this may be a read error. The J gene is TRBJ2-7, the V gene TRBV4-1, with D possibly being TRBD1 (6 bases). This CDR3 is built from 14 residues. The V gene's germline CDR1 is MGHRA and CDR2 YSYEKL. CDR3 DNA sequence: TGCGCCAGCAGCCGGGACAAGGGATTCTACAAGCAGTACTTC. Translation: CASSRDKGFYKQYF.

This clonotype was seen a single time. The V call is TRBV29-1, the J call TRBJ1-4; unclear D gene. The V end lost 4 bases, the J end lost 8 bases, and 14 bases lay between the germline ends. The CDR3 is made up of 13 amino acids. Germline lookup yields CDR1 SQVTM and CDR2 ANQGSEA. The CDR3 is CSVVAFPEEKLFF. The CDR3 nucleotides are TGCAGCGTTGTAGCCTTTCCAGAGGAAAAACTGTTTTTT.

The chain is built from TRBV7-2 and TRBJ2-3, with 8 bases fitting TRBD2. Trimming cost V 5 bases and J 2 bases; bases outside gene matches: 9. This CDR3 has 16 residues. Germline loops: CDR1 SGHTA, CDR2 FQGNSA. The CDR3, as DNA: TGTGCCAGCAGCCGATGGCGGGAGGCCTCCACAGATACGCAGTATTTT. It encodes CASSRWREASTDTQYF.

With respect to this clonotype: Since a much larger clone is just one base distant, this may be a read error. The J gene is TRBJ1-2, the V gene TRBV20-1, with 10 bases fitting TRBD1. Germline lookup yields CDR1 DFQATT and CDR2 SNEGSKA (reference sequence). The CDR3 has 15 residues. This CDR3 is CGANRGQGNDYGYTF. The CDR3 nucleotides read TGCGGTGCAAATAGGGGACAGGGGAATGACTATGGCTACACCTTC.

CDR3 sequence (DNA): TGTGCCAGCAGCACCGGGACAGGGATCTCAGATACGCAGTATTTT. It is translated as CASSTGTGISDTQYF. This chain uses TRBV6-1 with TRBJ2-3, with 9 bases identical to TRBD1. The V gene's germline CDR1 is MNHNS and CDR2 SASEGT. V trimming: 6 bases; J trimming: 4 bases; junction bases outside the gene matches: 8. The length of the CDR3 is 15 residues.

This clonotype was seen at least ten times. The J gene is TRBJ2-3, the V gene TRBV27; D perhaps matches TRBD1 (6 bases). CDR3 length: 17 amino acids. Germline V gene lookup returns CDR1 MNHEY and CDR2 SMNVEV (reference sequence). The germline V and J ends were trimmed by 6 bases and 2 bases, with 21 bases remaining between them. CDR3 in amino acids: CASSPKGVLAYTDTQYF. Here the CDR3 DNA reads TGTGCCAGCAGCCCCAAGGGGGTACTCGCTTACACAGATACGCAGTATTTT.

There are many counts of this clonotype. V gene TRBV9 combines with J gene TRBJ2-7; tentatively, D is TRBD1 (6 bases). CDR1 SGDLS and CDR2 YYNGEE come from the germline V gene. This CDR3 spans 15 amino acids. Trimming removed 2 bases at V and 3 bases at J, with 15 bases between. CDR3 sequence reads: CASSVETGGLYEQYF. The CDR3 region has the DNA TGTGCCAGCAGCGTTGAGACAGGCGGACTCTACGAGCAGTACTTC.

CDR3 loop: CASSFSLGRELFF. The DNA for the CDR3 is TGTGCCAGCAGTTTCTCGCTGGGTCGGGAGCTGTTTTTT. J is TRBJ2-2 and V is TRBV12-3 or TRBV12-4; no firm D call. This CDR3 spans 13 amino acids. V lost 3 bases and J lost 9, with 11 bases in between.

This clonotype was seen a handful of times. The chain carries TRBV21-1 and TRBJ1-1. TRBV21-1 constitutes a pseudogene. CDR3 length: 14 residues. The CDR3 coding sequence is TGTGCCAGCAGCAAAGTGGCCCCCCGGACTGAAGCTTTCTTT. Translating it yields CASSKVAPRTEAFF.

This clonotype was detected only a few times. The CDR3 protein is CAISNGRTYEQYF. The CDR3, as DNA: TGTGCCATCAGTAACGGCCGGACCTACGAGCAGTACTTC. The chain recombines TRBV10-3 with TRBJ2-7; no clear D gene. Germline lookup yields CDR1 ENHRY and CDR2 SYGVKD. V shed 5 bases and J shed 2 bases, with 10 bases lying between them. CDR3 size: 13 residues.

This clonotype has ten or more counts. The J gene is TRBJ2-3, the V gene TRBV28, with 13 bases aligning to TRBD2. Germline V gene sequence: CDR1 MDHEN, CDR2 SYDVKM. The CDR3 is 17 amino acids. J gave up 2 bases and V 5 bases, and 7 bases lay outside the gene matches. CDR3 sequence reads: CASSLPGLAGITDTQYF. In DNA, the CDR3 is TGTGCCAGCAGTCTCCCGGGACTAGCGGGAATCACAGATACGCAGTATTTT.

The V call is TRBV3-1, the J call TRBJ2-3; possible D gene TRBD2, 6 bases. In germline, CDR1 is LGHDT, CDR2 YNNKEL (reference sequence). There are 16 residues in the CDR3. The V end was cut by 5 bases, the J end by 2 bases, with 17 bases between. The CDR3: CASSDEGLTNTDTQYF. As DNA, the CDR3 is TGTGCCAGCAGCGACGAAGGACTAACCAACACAGATACGCAGTATTTT.

In DNA, the CDR3 is TGTGCCAGCAGTTCCCTCACACAGGTAACCGAGCAGTACTTC. Translating gives CASSSLTQVTEQYF. The chain links TRBV28 to TRBJ2-5; a possible D gene is TRBD1 (5 bases). The DNA end favors TRBJ2-7, so the J call may be wrong. CDR1 is MDHEN, CDR2 SYDVKM, per germline. This CDR3 spans 14 amino acids.

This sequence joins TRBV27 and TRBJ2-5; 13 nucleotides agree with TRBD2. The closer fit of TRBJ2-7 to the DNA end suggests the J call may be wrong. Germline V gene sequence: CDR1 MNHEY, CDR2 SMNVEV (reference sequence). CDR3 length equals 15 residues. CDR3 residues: CASSLGTSGISEQYF. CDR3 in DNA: TGTGCCAGCAGTCTCGGGACTAGCGGGATTAGCGAGCAGTACTTC.

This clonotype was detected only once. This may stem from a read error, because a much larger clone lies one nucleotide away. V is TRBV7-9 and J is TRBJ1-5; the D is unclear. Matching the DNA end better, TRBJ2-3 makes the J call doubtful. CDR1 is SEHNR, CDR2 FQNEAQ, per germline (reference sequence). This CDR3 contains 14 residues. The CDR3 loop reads CASSPPGLVRPQYF. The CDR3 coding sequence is TGTGCCAGCAGCCCCCCGGGCCTCGTTAGGCCCCAGTATTTT.

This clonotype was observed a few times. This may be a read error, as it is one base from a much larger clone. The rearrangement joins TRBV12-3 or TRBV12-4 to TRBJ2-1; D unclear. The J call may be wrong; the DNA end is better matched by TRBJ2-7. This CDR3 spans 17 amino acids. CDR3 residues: CASSSNGRQYSYNEQYF. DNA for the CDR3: TGTGCCAGCAGTTCTAATGGACGACAATACTCCTACAATGAGCAGTACTTC.

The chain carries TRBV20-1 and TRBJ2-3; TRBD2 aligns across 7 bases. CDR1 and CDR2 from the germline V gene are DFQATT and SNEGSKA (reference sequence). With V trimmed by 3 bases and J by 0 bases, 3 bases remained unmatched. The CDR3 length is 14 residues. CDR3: CSASGTTSTDTQYF. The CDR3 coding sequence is TGCAGTGCTAGTGGGACTACTAGCACAGATACGCAGTATTTT.

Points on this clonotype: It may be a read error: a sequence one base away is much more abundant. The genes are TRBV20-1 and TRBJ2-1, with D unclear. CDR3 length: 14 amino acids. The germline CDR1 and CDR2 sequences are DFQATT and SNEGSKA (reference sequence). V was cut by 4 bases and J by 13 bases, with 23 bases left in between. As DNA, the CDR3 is TGCAGTGCTATCTATAGTCGAGGAAAAGAGACCCAGTTCTTC. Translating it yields CSAIYSRGKETQFF.

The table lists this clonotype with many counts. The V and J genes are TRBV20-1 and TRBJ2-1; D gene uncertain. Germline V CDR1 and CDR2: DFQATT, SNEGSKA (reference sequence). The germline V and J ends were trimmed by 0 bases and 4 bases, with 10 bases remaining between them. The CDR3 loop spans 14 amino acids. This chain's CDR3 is CSARDPRWYNEQFF. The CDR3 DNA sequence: TGCAGTGCTAGAGACCCTAGATGGTACAATGAGCAGTTCTTC.

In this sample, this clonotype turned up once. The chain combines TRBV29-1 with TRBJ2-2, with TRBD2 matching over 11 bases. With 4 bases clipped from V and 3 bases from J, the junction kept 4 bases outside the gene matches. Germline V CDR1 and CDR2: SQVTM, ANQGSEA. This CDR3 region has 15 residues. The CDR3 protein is CSVGLAGTYTGELFF. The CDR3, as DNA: TGCAGCGTTGGACTAGCGGGGACTTACACCGGGGAGCTGTTTTTT.

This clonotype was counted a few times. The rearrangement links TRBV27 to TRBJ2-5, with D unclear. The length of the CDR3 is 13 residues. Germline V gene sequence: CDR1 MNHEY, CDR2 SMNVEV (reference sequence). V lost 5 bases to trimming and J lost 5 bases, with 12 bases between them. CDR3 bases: TGTGCCAGCAGTCTCATGGACCGGGAGACCCAGTACTTC. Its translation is CASSLMDRETQYF.

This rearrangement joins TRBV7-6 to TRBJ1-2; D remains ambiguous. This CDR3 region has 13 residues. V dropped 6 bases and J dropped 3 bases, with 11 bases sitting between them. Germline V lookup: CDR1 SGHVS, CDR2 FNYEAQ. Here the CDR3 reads CASSPSAHYGYTF. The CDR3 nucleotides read TGTGCCAGCAGTCCATCAGCCCACTATGGCTACACCTTC.

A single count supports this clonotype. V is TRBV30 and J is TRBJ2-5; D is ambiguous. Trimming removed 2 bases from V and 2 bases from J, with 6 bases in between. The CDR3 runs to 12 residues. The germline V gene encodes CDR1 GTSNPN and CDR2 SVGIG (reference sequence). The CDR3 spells CAWSLEQETQYF. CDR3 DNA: TGTGCCTGGAGTCTGGAGCAAGAGACCCAGTACTTC.